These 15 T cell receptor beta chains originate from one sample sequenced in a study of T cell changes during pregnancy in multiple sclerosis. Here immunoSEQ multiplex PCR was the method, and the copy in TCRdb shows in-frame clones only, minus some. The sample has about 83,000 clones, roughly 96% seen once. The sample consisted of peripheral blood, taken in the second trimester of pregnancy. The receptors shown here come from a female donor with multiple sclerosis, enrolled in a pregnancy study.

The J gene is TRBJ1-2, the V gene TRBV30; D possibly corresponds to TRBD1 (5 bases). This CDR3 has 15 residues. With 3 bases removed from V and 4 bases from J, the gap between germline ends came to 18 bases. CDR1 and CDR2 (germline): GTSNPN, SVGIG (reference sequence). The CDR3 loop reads CAWSGMGGRLYGYTF. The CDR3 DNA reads TGTGCCTGGAGCGGGATGGGGGGTCGGCTCTATGGCTACACCTTC.

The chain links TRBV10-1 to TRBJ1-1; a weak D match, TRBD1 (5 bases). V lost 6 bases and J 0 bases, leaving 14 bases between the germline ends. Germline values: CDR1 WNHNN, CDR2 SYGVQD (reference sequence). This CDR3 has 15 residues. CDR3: CASRRDQGLNTEAFF. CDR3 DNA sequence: TGCGCCAGCAGGCGGGACCAAGGTCTGAACACTGAAGCTTTCTTT.

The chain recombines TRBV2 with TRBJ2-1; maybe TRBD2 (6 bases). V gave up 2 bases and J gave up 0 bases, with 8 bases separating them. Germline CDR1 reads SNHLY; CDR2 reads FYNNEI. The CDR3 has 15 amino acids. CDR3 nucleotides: TGTGCCAGCAGTGAATTGCGGGACTCCTACAATGAGCAGTTCTTC. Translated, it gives CASSELRDSYNEQFF.

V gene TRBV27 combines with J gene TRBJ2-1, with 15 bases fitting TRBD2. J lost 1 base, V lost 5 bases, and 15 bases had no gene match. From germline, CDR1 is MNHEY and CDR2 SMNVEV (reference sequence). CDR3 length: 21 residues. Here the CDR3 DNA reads TGTGCCAGCAGTCCAACCCCCAGGACTAGCGGGAGGGCCTGGTCCTACAATGAGCAGTTCTTC. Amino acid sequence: CASSPTPRTSGRAWSYNEQFF.

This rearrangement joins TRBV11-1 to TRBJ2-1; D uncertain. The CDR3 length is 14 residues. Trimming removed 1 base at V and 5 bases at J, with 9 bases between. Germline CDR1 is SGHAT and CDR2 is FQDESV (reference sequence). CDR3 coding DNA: TGTGCCAGCAGCTTAGGAAGCTCAAACAATGAGCAGTTCTTC. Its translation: CASSLGSSNNEQFF.

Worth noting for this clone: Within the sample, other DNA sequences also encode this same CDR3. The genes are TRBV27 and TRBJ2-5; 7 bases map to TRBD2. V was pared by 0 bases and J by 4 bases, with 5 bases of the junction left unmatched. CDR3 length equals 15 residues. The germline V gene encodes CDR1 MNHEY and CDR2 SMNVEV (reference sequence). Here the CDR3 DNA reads TGTGCCAGCAGTTTATCTACTGGGGGGGGAGAGACCCAGTACTTC. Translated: CASSLSTGGGETQYF.

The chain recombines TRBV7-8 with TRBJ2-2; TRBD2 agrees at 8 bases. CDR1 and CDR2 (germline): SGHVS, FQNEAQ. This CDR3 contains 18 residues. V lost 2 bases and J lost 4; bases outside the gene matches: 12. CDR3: CASSLPPLVAGSTGELFF. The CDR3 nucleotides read TGTGCCAGCAGCTTACCCCCCCTTGTAGCGGGAAGCACCGGGGAGCTGTTTTTT.

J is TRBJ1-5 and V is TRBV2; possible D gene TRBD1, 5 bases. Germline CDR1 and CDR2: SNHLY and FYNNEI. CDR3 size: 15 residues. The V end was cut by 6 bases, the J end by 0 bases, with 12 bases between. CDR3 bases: TGTGCCAGCAGCGCAGACAGACATAGCAATCAGCCCCAGCATTTT. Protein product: CASSADRHSNQPQHF.

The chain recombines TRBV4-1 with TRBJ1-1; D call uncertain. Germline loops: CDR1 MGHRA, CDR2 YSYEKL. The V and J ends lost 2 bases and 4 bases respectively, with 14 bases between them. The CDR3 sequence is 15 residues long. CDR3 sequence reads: CASSQNGGLPTEAFF. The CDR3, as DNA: TGCGCCAGCAGCCAAAATGGCGGGTTACCCACTGAAGCTTTCTTT.

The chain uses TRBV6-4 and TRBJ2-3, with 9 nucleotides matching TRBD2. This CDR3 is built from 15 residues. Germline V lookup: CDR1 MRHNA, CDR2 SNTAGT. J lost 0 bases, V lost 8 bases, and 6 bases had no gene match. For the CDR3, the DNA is TGTGCCAGCTCACCGGGACTAGCAAGCACAGATACGCAGTATTTT. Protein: CASSPGLASTDTQYF.

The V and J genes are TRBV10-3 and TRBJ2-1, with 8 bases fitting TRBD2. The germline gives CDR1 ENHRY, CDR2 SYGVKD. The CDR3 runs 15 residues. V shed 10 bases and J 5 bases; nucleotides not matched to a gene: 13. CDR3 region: CATKPTGTRNNEQFF. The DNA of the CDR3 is TGTGCCACTAAACCTACCGGGACTAGGAACAATGAGCAGTTCTTC.

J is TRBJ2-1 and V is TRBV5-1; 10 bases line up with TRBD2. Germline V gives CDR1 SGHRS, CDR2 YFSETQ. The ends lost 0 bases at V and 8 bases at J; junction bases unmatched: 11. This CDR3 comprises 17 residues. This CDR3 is CASSLAPSGSGVDEQFF. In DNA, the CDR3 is TGCGCCAGCAGCTTGGCTCCTAGCGGGAGCGGTGTCGATGAGCAGTTCTTC.

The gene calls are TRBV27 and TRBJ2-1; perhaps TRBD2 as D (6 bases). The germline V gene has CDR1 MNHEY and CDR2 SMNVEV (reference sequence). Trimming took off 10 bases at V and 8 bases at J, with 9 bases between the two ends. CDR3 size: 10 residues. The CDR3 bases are TGTGCCACAGGCGGGGATGAGCAGTTCTTC. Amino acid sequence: CATGGDEQFF.

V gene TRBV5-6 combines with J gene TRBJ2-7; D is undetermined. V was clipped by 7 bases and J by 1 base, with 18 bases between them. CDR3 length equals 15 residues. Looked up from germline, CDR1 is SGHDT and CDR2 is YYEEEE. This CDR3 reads CASVTVAVKSYEQYF. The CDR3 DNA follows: TGTGCCAGCGTAACGGTGGCGGTAAAATCCTACGAGCAGTACTTC. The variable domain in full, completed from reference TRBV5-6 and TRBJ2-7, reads DAGVTQSPTHLIKTRGQQVTLRCSPKSGHDTVSWYQQALGQGPQFIFQYYEEEERQRGNFPDRFSGHQFPNYSSELNVNALLLGDSALYLCASVTVAVKSYEQYFGPGTRLTVT.

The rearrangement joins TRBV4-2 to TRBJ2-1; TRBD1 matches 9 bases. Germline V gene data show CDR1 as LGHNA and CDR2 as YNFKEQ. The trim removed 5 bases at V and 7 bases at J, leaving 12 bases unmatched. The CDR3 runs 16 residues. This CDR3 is CASSGSGTGFWNEQFF. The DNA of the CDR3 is TGTGCCAGCAGCGGCTCCGGGACAGGGTTTTGGAATGAGCAGTTCTTC.